Listed here are 14 T cell receptor beta chains from one sample, sequenced in a study of T cell responses to AZD1222 COVID-19 vaccine. The method was immunoSEQ multiplex PCR; TCRdb's version includes in-frame clones alone and lacks a portion of them. The sample records 130,000 to 150,000 clones, around 91% being singletons. Source: peripheral blood, taken on day 0 of AZD1222 vaccination. Source of these receptors: an adult in good health.

The genes are TRBV27 and TRBJ2-1, with no clear D. CDR3 length: 13 amino acids. Looked up from germline, CDR1 is MNHEY and CDR2 is SMNVEV (reference sequence). The V end lost 2 bases, the J end lost 4 bases, and 6 bases lay between the germline ends. CDR3 DNA sequence: TGTGCCAGCAGTTTAGGGGTTTACAATGAGCAGTTCTTC. The encoded protein is CASSLGVYNEQFF.

The V and J genes are TRBV28 and TRBJ1-5; no reliable D call. The CDR3 consists of 14 residues. CDR1 and CDR2 from the germline V gene are MDHEN and SYDVKM. V lost 3 bases to trimming and J lost 4 bases, with 10 bases between them. The CDR3 loop reads CASSFLQPNQPQHF. DNA of the CDR3: TGTGCCAGCAGTTTCTTACAGCCTAATCAGCCCCAGCATTTT.

The V gene is TRBV6-1, the J gene TRBJ2-7; D remains ambiguous. Trimming took off 0 bases at V and 3 bases at J, with 12 bases between the two ends. Germline V gene lookup returns CDR1 MNHNS and CDR2 SASEGT. This CDR3 region has 15 residues. The CDR3 sequence: CASSEARTWGYEQYF. The CDR3 nucleotides read TGTGCCAGCAGTGAAGCAAGAACCTGGGGCTACGAGCAGTACTTC.

V is TRBV7-3 and J is TRBJ2-1; D possibly corresponds to TRBD1 (5 bases). This CDR3 has 15 residues. Germline V gene data show CDR1 as SGHTA and CDR2 as FQGTGA. The ends were cut back, 5 bases at V and 9 bases at J, with 20 bases in the middle. In DNA form, the CDR3 reads TGTGCCAGCAGCCCGACTGGGGCCCACAATACTGAGCAGTTCTTC. Translation: CASSPTGAHNTEQFF.

V usage is TRBV19 and J usage is TRBJ2-7, with D perhaps TRBD1 or TRBD2 (5 bases each). The CDR3 consists of 14 residues. Germline V gene data show CDR1 as LNHDA and CDR2 as SQIVND (reference sequence). V gave up 8 bases and J gave up 0 bases, with 14 bases separating them. The CDR3 bases are TGTGCCAGTGGACTGACGGGGCACTCCTACGAGCAGTACTTC. Amino acid sequence: CASGLTGHSYEQYF. Supplemented by reference TRBV19 and TRBJ2-7, the full variable domain reads DGGITQSPKYLFRKEGQNVTLSCEQNLNHDAMYWYRQDPGQGLRLIYYSQIVNDFQKGDIAEGYSVSREKKESFPLTVTSAQKNPTAFYLCASGLTGHSYEQYFGPGTRLTVT.

The J gene is TRBJ2-3, the V gene TRBV3-1 (or the pseudogene TRBV3-2); D could derive from TRBD1 or TRBD2 (7 bases each). V lost 3 bases and J lost 7, with 17 bases in between. CDR3 length equals 15 residues. Germline V gene lookup returns CDR1 LGHDT and CDR2 YNNKEL (reference sequence). The CDR3: CASSQGRGPGNTQYF. CDR3 coding DNA: TGTGCCAGCAGCCAGGGGAGGGGGCCAGGAAATACGCAGTATTTT.

The chain combines TRBV2 with TRBJ1-1, with D perhaps TRBD1 (5 bases). Germline V gene lookup returns CDR1 SNHLY and CDR2 FYNNEI. V gave up 5 bases and J gave up 3 bases, with 13 bases separating them. The CDR3 loop spans 14 amino acids. Here the CDR3 reads CASSPGPAHTEAFF. CDR3 nucleotides: TGTGCCAGCAGTCCGGGACCGGCCCACACTGAAGCTTTCTTT.

This clone was observed a handful of times. This chain links TRBV28 with TRBJ1-2; D unclear. This CDR3 has 11 amino acids. Germline-derived CDR1 and CDR2 are MDHEN and SYDVKM. The V end lost 4 bases, the J end lost 7 bases, and 7 bases lay between the germline ends. The CDR3 coding sequence is TGTGCCAGCAGTTCTTTAGGTGGCTACACCTTC. Its protein is CASSSLGGYTF.

The gene calls are TRBV13 and TRBJ1-4, with D possibly TRBD1 on 6 matching bases. V lost 5 bases to trimming and J lost 5 bases, with 12 bases between them. Germline lookup yields CDR1 PRHDT and CDR2 FYEKMQ (reference sequence). CDR3 length: 14 amino acids. The CDR3: CASSVRGTNEKLFF. The CDR3 DNA reads TGTGCCAGCAGCGTCCGGGGGACAAATGAAAAACTGTTTTTT.

J is TRBJ1-1 and V is TRBV19; the D is unclear. The CDR3 has 15 amino acids. The ends were cut back, 1 base at V and 0 bases at J, with 9 bases in the middle. Germline-derived CDR1 and CDR2 are LNHDA and SQIVND (reference sequence). For the CDR3, the DNA is TGTGCCAGTAGTATAGTGGGGATCATGAACACTGAAGCTTTCTTT. Translation: CASSIVGIMNTEAFF.

This clone was detected once. The CDR3 sequence is CASTFGGDGELFF. The CDR3 DNA sequence: TGTGCCAGCACCTTTGGGGGTGACGGGGAGCTGTTTTTT. The J gene is TRBJ2-2, the V gene TRBV5-4; D is tentatively TRBD1 or TRBD2 (5 bases each). The CDR3 contains 13 residues. In germline, CDR1 is SGHNT, CDR2 YYREEE (reference sequence). V was cut by 6 bases and J by 7 bases, with 13 bases left in between.

The rearrangement joins TRBV19 to TRBJ2-2; D gene ambiguous. CDR3 length equals 15 residues. The V and J ends lost 5 bases and 3 bases respectively, with 13 bases between them. Germline V gene data show CDR1 as LNHDA and CDR2 as SQIVND (reference sequence). CDR3 coding DNA: TGTGCCAGTAGTGCCCTGTTGGTATACACCGGGGAGCTGTTTTTT. Amino acid sequence: CASSALLVYTGELFF.

This clone has only one observation. CDR3 amino acids: CASSRSQGPYTEAFF. The DNA for the CDR3 is TGTGCCAGCAGCCGATCGCAGGGCCCGTACACTGAAGCTTTCTTT. The chain joins TRBV27 to TRBJ1-1; a possible D gene is TRBD1 (5 bases). Germline V gene data show CDR1 as MNHEY and CDR2 as SMNVEV (reference sequence). With 6 bases removed from V and 3 bases from J, the gap between germline ends came to 17 bases. CDR3 length: 15 residues.

The chain combines TRBV6-6 with TRBJ1-3; D not resolved. Trimming took 5 bases from V and 0 from J, leaving 8 bases between them. Per the germline V gene, CDR1 is MNHNY and CDR2 is SVGAGI (reference sequence). The CDR3 sequence is 14 residues long. CDR3 sequence reads: CASSLAISGNTIYF. CDR3 nucleotides: TGTGCCAGCAGTCTCGCCATCTCTGGAAACACCATATATTTT.